One sample yielded the 8 T cell receptor beta chains listed below, sequenced in a study of cytomegalovirus exposure and HLA in healthy donors. PCR amplification relied on 60 Vbeta primers (plus 13 Jbeta primers). Here immunoSEQ multiplex PCR was the method, and the copy in TCRdb shows in-frame clones only, minus some. The sample lists fewer than 120,000 clones; roughly 80% were seen once. The material sequenced was PBMCs. The receptors derive from a man aged 25 to 45 in good health and CMV-seropositive.

V and J are TRBV9 and TRBJ1-2; D uncertain. V was pared by 2 bases and J by 3 bases, with 11 bases between. CDR3 length: 14 amino acids. Germline V gene sequence: CDR1 SGDLS, CDR2 YYNGEE. The CDR3 loop is CASSVSVRDYGYTF. In DNA form, the CDR3 reads TGTGCCAGCAGCGTCTCGGTGAGGGACTATGGCTACACCTTC. The full variable domain, in which reference TRBV9 and TRBJ1-2 provide the parts outside the CDR3, is DSGVTQTPKHLITATGQRVTLRCSPRSGDLSVYWYQQSLDQGLQFLIQYYNGEERAKGNILERFSAQQFPDLHSELNLSSLELGDSALYFCASSVSVRDYGYTFGSGTRLTVV.

This clone showed up just once. V and J are TRBV9 and TRBJ1-1, with TRBD1 matching 7 bases. The ends lost 5 bases at V and 2 bases at J; junction bases unmatched: 6. The CDR3 extends over 14 amino acids. Germline values: CDR1 SGDLS, CDR2 YYNGEE. This CDR3 reads CASSGEGGNTEAFF. In nucleotides, the CDR3 is TGTGCCAGCAGTGGGGAAGGGGGCAACACTGAAGCTTTCTTT.

This chain uses TRBV12-5 with TRBJ1-2; D ambiguous. CDR3 length: 17 residues. Trimming pared 2 bases from V and 6 bases from J, leaving 22 bases between. CDR1 and CDR2 (germline): LGHNT, FRNRAP. The CDR3 nucleotides are TGTGCTAGTGGTTTGTACCCAGACGGCAGGAGGCGCGATGGCTACACCTTC. Its translation is CASGLYPDGRRRDGYTF.

The chain couples TRBV7-9 to TRBJ1-2; 7 bases are a match to TRBD1. Germline lookup yields CDR1 SEHNR and CDR2 FQNEAQ (reference sequence). The CDR3 runs 13 residues. V trimming: 3 bases; J trimming: 6 bases; junction bases outside the gene matches: 4. CDR3 in DNA: TGTGCCAGCAGCTTCACAGGGGTAAATGGCTACACCTTC. Its protein is CASSFTGVNGYTF. The full variable domain, with the rest looked up from reference TRBV7-9 and TRBJ1-2, is DTGVSQNPRHKITKRGQNVTFRCDPISEHNRLYWYRQTLGQGPEFLTYFQNEAQLEKSRLLSDRFSAERPKGSFSTLEIQRTEQGDSAMYLCASSFTGVNGYTFGSGTRLTVV.

V gene TRBV6-5 combines with J gene TRBJ2-7, with D tentatively TRBD2 (5 bases). The CDR3 loop spans 12 amino acids. V dropped 6 bases and J dropped 3 bases, with 9 bases sitting between them. Germline CDR1 MNHEY, CDR2 SVGAGI. CDR3 region: CASRGVGYEQYF. In DNA form, the CDR3 reads TGTGCCAGCAGGGGAGTGGGCTACGAGCAGTACTTC.

The J gene is TRBJ2-5, the V gene TRBV7-3; maybe TRBD1 (5 bases). The CDR3 consists of 13 residues. The germline V gene encodes CDR1 SGHTA and CDR2 FQGTGA. The ends were cut back, 4 bases at V and 0 bases at J, with 6 bases in the middle. CDR3 in amino acids: CASSSDNQETQYF. The CDR3, as DNA: TGTGCCAGCAGCTCGGACAACCAAGAGACCCAGTACTTC.

This clone was observed a handful of times. The chain couples TRBV5-1 to TRBJ1-1, with D possibly matching TRBD1 (6 bases). The CDR3 covers 16 residues. The V gene lost 4 bases and the J gene lost 0 bases, with 16 bases spanning the gap. Germline V gives CDR1 SGHRS, CDR2 YFSETQ. For the CDR3, the DNA is TGCGCCAGCAGCCCCTCCGGGGGGCACATGAACACTGAAGCTTTCTTT. Its translation: CASSPSGGHMNTEAFF.

This rearrangement joins TRBV4-1 to TRBJ2-3; 10 positions match TRBD2. In germline, CDR1 is MGHRA, CDR2 YSYEKL. Unmatched junction bases numbered 3, after V lost 1 base and J lost 2 bases. This CDR3 is built from 16 residues. CDR3 in DNA: TGCGCCAGCAGCCAAGGTCTAGCGGGGGCCACAGATACGCAGTATTTT. Residues: CASSQGLAGATDTQYF.